This T cell receptor beta chain was sequenced in a study of blood T cell repertoires in COVID-19. Overall study context: Acute and convalescent COVID-19 samples came from the United States, Italy and Spain.

Cohort allocation depended upon clinical history that participants reported. The CDR3 is 14 amino acids. The ends were cut back, 1 base at V and 7 bases at J, with 13 bases in the middle. In germline, CDR1 is SGHVS, CDR2 FQNEAQ. This clone was seen a few times. Repertoires were generated with immunoSEQ multiplex PCR, while TCRdb's copy carries only in-frame clones and drops some. The sample carries around 310,000 clones, nearly 90% recorded once. The origin of this receptor is a woman in her 30s who had recovered from COVID-19. The sequencing input was PBMCs or T cells enriched from blood (not recorded which). The V and J genes are TRBV7-8 and TRBJ1-2; D is possibly TRBD1 (6 bases). In DNA, the CDR3 is TGTGCCAGCAGCTTAGACCCCTTACAGGGTGGCTACACCTTC. It encodes CASSLDPLQGGYTF.